These 20 T cell receptor beta chains came from one sample sequenced in a study of cytomegalovirus exposure and HLA in healthy donors. 60 Vbeta and 13 Jbeta primers were used in PCR. Sequencing was performed with immunoSEQ multiplex PCR; in TCRdb, only in-frame clones are kept and a portion is missing. The repertoire includes some 150,000 clones, 65% to 75% of them detected once, and 2% to 2.5% sits in the top ten. What was sequenced was PBMCs. Receptors originate from a human donor in good health.

This clone is labeled as medium-sized. Other nucleotide sequences from this sample produce the same CDR3. The chain couples TRBV9 to TRBJ2-2; 8 nucleotides agree with TRBD1. The CDR3 covers 12 residues. The trim removed 5 bases at V and 6 bases at J, leaving 0 bases unmatched. CDR1 and CDR2 from the germline V gene are SGDLS and YYNGEE. CDR3 sequence: CASRQGAGELFF. CDR3 DNA: TGTGCCAGCAGACAGGGGGCCGGGGAGCTGTTTTTT.

Only a few counts were recorded for this clone. The junction differs from germline at one of its ends, possibly a read error. This chain uses TRBV7-7 with TRBJ2-7, with TRBD1 matching 12 bases. The CDR3 is 14 residues long. The germline gives CDR1 SSHAT, CDR2 FNYEAQ (reference sequence). CDR3 region: CASSPGQGAWEQYF. The DNA of the CDR3 is TGTGCTAGCAGCCCGGGACAGGGGGCGTGGGAGCAGTACTTC. The full variable domain, with the rest looked up from reference TRBV7-7 and TRBJ2-7, is GAGVSQSPRYKVTKRGQDVTLRCDPISSHATLYWYQQALGQGPEFLTYFNYEAQPDKSGLPSDRFSAERPEGSISTLTIQRTEQRDSAMYRCASSPGQGAWEQYFGPGTRLTVT.

This rearrangement joins TRBV5-1 to TRBJ2-7; D may be TRBD2 (6 bases). CDR1 and CDR2 (germline): SGHRS, YFSETQ. The V end lost 2 bases, the J end lost 0 bases, and 12 bases lay between the germline ends. CDR3 length: 15 amino acids. The CDR3 coding sequence is TGCGCCAGCAGCTTCAGGGCGGGGAGCTCCTACGAGCAGTACTTC. This gives the protein CASSFRAGSSYEQYF.

The genes are TRBV15 and TRBJ2-2; the D gene is possibly TRBD2 (5 bases). Trimming cost V 3 bases and J 0 bases, with 14 bases left between them. This CDR3 contains 17 residues. The germline V gene has CDR1 LNHNV and CDR2 YYDKDF (reference sequence). The CDR3 nucleotides are TGTGCCACCAGCAGGGGTCGGGAACCCGCGAACACCGGGGAGCTGTTTTTT. Protein product: CATSRGREPANTGELFF.

The table lists this clone with a count of one. The CDR3 DNA is TGTGCCAGTTCAAGCGGGGGGGCGAGTGAGCAGTTCTTC. Protein: CASSSGGASEQFF. The chain has TRBV19 and TRBJ2-1; 10 positions agree with TRBD2. V lost 8 bases to trimming and J lost 9 bases; unmatched junction nucleotides: 7. The CDR3 is made up of 13 amino acids. Germline CDR1 is LNHDA and CDR2 is SQIVND (reference sequence).

The chain is built from TRBV25-1 and TRBJ1-1; 8 nucleotides match TRBD1. V was clipped by 7 bases and J by 5 bases; unmatched bases: 9. This CDR3 region has 14 residues. The germline V gene has CDR1 MGHDK and CDR2 SYGVNS. The CDR3 nucleotides read TGTGCCAGCACCTCCGGGCAGGGGGCAACTGAAGCTTTCTTT. The encoded protein is CASTSGQGATEAFF.

This clone has just a few counts. The chain recombines TRBV6-5 with TRBJ2-7, with 7 bases aligning to TRBD1. Trimming at V came to 4 bases and at J to 0 bases, leaving 9 bases not matched to a gene. Germline-derived CDR1 and CDR2 are MNHEY and SVGAGI. The CDR3 is 16 residues long. In DNA, the CDR3 is TGTGCCAGCAGTTCGGGACAGCCACCGAGCTCCTACGAGCAGTACTTC. As protein: CASSSGQPPSSYEQYF.

The chain uses TRBV4-1 and TRBJ1-4, with TRBD1 matching 7 bases. The J segment lost 4 bases and the V segment lost 1 base, leaving 6 bases of the junction unmatched. Per the germline V gene, CDR1 is MGHRA and CDR2 is YSYEKL. The CDR3 has 16 residues. CDR3 coding DNA: TGCGCCAGCAGCCAAGCTTCCGGACAGGTTAATGAAAAACTGTTTTTT. It encodes CASSQASGQVNEKLFF.

The gene calls are TRBV15 and TRBJ2-7, with 11 bases fitting TRBD1. CDR3 length: 15 amino acids. J was trimmed by 5 bases and V by 0 bases; bases with no gene match: 3. Per the germline V gene, CDR1 is LNHNV and CDR2 is YYDKDF (reference sequence). CDR3: CATSRDWTGGNEQYF. The CDR3 nucleotides are TGTGCCACCAGCAGAGATTGGACAGGGGGCAACGAGCAGTACTTC.

The V call is TRBV4-1, the J call TRBJ1-5, with a weak D call TRBD1 (5 bases). In germline, CDR1 is MGHRA, CDR2 YSYEKL. The V end was cut by 1 base, the J end by 7 bases, with 14 bases between. There are 15 residues in the CDR3. The CDR3 DNA follows: TGCGCCAGCAGCCAAGTTGTAACAGGCGACCAGCCCCAGCATTTT. Amino acid sequence: CASSQVVTGDQPQHF.

The rearrangement uses TRBV10-3 and TRBJ2-2; the match to TRBD1 covers 9 bases. The ends lost 0 bases at V and 4 bases at J; junction bases unmatched: 3. CDR3 size: 16 residues. Per the germline V gene, CDR1 is ENHRY and CDR2 is SYGVKD. The CDR3 sequence: CAISESGTGTTGELFF. The CDR3 DNA is TGTGCCATCAGTGAGTCTGGGACAGGGACCACCGGGGAGCTGTTTTTT.

In DNA form, the CDR3 reads TGCAGCGTTCCTCAGGGGGCTAGGGGAGAGCAGTACTTC. Amino acid sequence: CSVPQGARGEQYF. The chain couples TRBV29-1 to TRBJ2-7; 8 bases are shared with TRBD1. The CDR3 length is 13 residues. Per germline, CDR1 SQVTM and CDR2 ANQGSEA. Losses at the gene ends were 5 bases for V and 7 bases for J; bases not matched to a gene: 10.

This clone showed up just a few times. Other DNA sequences of this sample code for an identical CDR3. The rearrangement links TRBV2 to TRBJ1-1, with TRBD1 as a possible D gene (6 bases). Germline V gene lookup returns CDR1 SNHLY and CDR2 FYNNEI. V was shortened by 2 bases and J by 0 bases, with 7 bases between the two germline ends. This CDR3 has 14 amino acids. CDR3 bases: TGTGCCAGCAGTGAACAGGGGATGAACACTGAAGCTTTCTTT. It yields the protein CASSEQGMNTEAFF.

This chain links TRBV9 with TRBJ2-1; D possibly corresponds to TRBD1 (5 bases). The CDR3 sequence is 15 residues long. The germline gives CDR1 SGDLS, CDR2 YYNGEE. V was pared by 0 bases and J by 6 bases, with 13 bases between. The CDR3, as DNA: TGTGCCAGCAGCGTAGGGTGGGGCTCTGGCAATGAGCAGTTCTTC. This codes for CASSVGWGSGNEQFF.

CDR3 region: CASSDGLAGRETQYF. The CDR3 nucleotides read TGTGCCAGCAGCGACGGACTAGCGGGGAGAGAGACCCAGTACTTC. The V and J genes are TRBV7-9 and TRBJ2-5; 12 bases are a match to TRBD2. This CDR3 is 15 amino acids long. CDR1 is SEHNR, CDR2 FQNEAQ, per germline (reference sequence). V lost 5 bases, J lost 4 bases, and 5 bases stayed unmatched.

This clone was detected only a few times. The rearrangement uses TRBV2 and TRBJ2-7, with a possible D match to TRBD1 (6 bases). CDR3 length equals 13 residues. The ends were cut back, 6 bases at V and 3 bases at J, with 12 bases in the middle. Germline assignment: CDR1 SNHLY and CDR2 FYNNEI. The CDR3 DNA is TGTGCCAGCAGCGAGGACAGCCTCTACGAGCAGTACTTC. It specifies CASSEDSLYEQYF.

The chain combines TRBV19 with TRBJ2-5; 12 nucleotides line up with TRBD2. J was trimmed by 7 bases and V by 5 bases; bases with no gene match: 8. Germline V gene sequence: CDR1 LNHDA, CDR2 SQIVND (reference sequence). The CDR3 loop spans 15 amino acids. As DNA, the CDR3 is TGTGCCAGTAGTTTGCTAGCGGGGGGGAGGGGGACCCAGTACTTC. Protein: CASSLLAGGRGTQYF.

The genes are TRBV6-5 and TRBJ2-3; 10 nucleotides match TRBD1. Germline CDR1 is MNHEY and CDR2 is SVGAGI. The V gene end was trimmed by 2 bases and the J gene end by 6 bases; junction bases not matched to a gene: 8. The CDR3 has 16 amino acids. CDR3 in amino acids: CASSYTGTGARDTQYF. The CDR3 DNA reads as TGTGCCAGCAGTTACACGGGGACAGGGGCGAGGGATACGCAGTATTTT.

The chain's CDR3 is CASSPDREASPGYTF. The DNA of the CDR3 is TGTGCCAGCTCGCCGGACAGGGAAGCCTCCCCCGGCTACACCTTC. The chain joins TRBV19 to TRBJ1-2, with 8 bases matching TRBD1. The germline gives CDR1 LNHDA, CDR2 SQIVND (reference sequence). V trimming: 9 bases; J trimming: 8 bases; junction bases outside the gene matches: 17. This CDR3 has 15 residues. Supplemented by reference TRBV19 and TRBJ1-2, the full variable domain reads DGGITQSPKYLFRKEGQNVTLSCEQNLNHDAMYWYRQDPGQGLRLIYYSQIVNDFQKGDIAEGYSVSREKKESFPLTVTSAQKNPTAFYLCASSPDREASPGYTFGSGTRLTVV.

This clone was counted a few times. The chain couples TRBV11-2 to TRBJ1-3; TRBD1 aligns across 7 bases. Germline V gene lookup returns CDR1 SGHAT and CDR2 FQNNGV. The CDR3 length is 18 residues. With 1 base clipped from V and 1 base from J, the junction kept 10 bases outside the gene matches. This chain's CDR3 is CASSLALLATGSGNTIYF. The CDR3 coding sequence is TGTGCCAGCAGCTTAGCCCTTCTGGCGACAGGGTCTGGAAACACCATATATTTT.